What follows are 28 T cell receptor beta chains derived from one specimen sequenced in a study of monozygotic twins with inflammatory bowel disease. TCRdb re-called the 5' RACE reads; every CDR3 protein appears as one record, without DNA. This specimen shows roughly 90,000 distinct CDR3 sequences; the ten leading clones hold about 7.4%. Sequenced material: blood. The receptors derive from a human donor with ulcerative colitis or Crohn's disease, or a healthy co-twin of an affected twin (not recorded which).

This sequence joins TRBV5-4 and TRBJ2-1; TCRdb indicates TRBD2, and absent DNA this call remains unverified. The CDR3 is 15 amino acids. CDR1 and CDR2 (germline): SGHNT, YYREEE (reference sequence). The chain's CDR3 is CASSLGTSGSYEQFF.

This rearrangement joins TRBV5-1 to TRBJ2-3; with no DNA, the TCRdb D assignment of TRBD1 cannot be verified. This CDR3 spans 14 amino acids. CDR1 is SGHRS and CDR2 is YFSETQ in the germline V gene. CDR3 protein: CASSPGQGRDTQYF. Full variable domain (rest looked up from reference TRBV5-1 and TRBJ2-3): KAGVTQTPRYLIKTRGQQVTLSCSPISGHRSVSWYQQTPGQGLQFLFEYFSETQRNKGNFPGRFSGRQFSNSRSEMNVSTLELGDSALYLCASSPGQGRDTQYFGPGTRLTVL.

This sequence joins TRBV19 and TRBJ2-3; TCRdb returns TRBD1, unconfirmable since there is no DNA. Germline V CDR1 and CDR2: LNHDA, SQIVND (reference sequence). The CDR3 is 15 residues long. The CDR3 is CASTPGNALTDTQYF.

The rearrangement links TRBV20-1 to TRBJ2-5; as DNA is missing, the TRBD1 call by TCRdb cannot be tested. This CDR3 comprises 14 residues. Germline CDR1 is DFQATT and CDR2 is SNEGSKA (reference sequence). CDR3 in amino acids: CSAGYRGRQETQYF.

The rearrangement joins TRBV7-3 to TRBJ2-7; TCRdb indicates TRBD2, and absent DNA this call remains unverified. This CDR3 is built from 15 residues. Germline CDR1 SGHTA, CDR2 FQGTGA. The CDR3 protein is CASSPSGTTSYEQYF. Full variable domain (missing parts from reference TRBV7-3 and TRBJ2-7): GAGVSQTPSNKVTEKGKYVELRCDPISGHTALYWYRQSLGQGPEFLIYFQGTGAADDSGLPNDRFFAVRPEGSVSTLKIQRTERGDSAVYLCASSPSGTTSYEQYFGPGTRLTVT.

CDR3 residues: CASSLVTDDNQPQHF. This rearrangement joins TRBV5-5 to TRBJ1-5; TCRdb lists TRBD1, though no DNA is available to test this call. Per the germline V gene, CDR1 is SGHKS and CDR2 is YYEKEE (reference sequence). The CDR3 sequence is 15 residues long. Looking up the rest from reference TRBV5-5 and TRBJ1-5 gives the full variable domain: DAGVTQSPTHLIKTRGQQVTLRCSPISGHKSVSWYQQVLGQGPQFIFQYYEKEERGRGNFPDRFSARQFPNYSSELNVNALLLGDSALYLCASSLVTDDNQPQHFGDGTRLSIL.

The V and J genes are TRBV5-1 and TRBJ1-5; TCRdb indicates TRBD1, and absent DNA this call remains unverified. This CDR3 is built from 14 residues. Germline V gene sequence: CDR1 SGHRS, CDR2 YFSETQ. The CDR3 reads CASSTGTGMGSQHF.

This rearrangement joins TRBV7-7 to TRBJ2-2; the TRBD1 assignment by TCRdb is unverifiable without DNA. The V gene's germline CDR1 is SSHAT and CDR2 FNYEAQ (reference sequence). This CDR3 region has 15 residues. CDR3 protein: CASSLDTGRTGELFF.

The gene calls are TRBV6-2 or TRBV6-3 and TRBJ2-7; checking the TCRdb D call of TRBD1 is not possible without DNA. The germline gives CDR1 MNHEY, CDR2 SVGEGT. The CDR3 covers 16 residues. The chain's CDR3 is CASSGTGAMSSYEQYF.

The chain employs TRBV27 and TRBJ2-3; TCRdb proposes TRBD1, but this gene call is untestable without DNA. CDR1 is MNHEY and CDR2 is SMNVEV in the germline V gene (reference sequence). This CDR3 has 18 amino acids. This CDR3 reads CASSSLIFGQVQGDTQYF.

This chain joins TRBV12-3 or TRBV12-4 and TRBJ1-2; TCRdb's D call, TRBD1, is unchecked because there is no DNA. The CDR3 is 18 amino acids. This chain's CDR3 is CASSSRILTPGTGSGYTF.

The chain is built from TRBV19 and TRBJ2-3; TCRdb's D call of TRBD1 is untestable without DNA. CDR1 is LNHDA, CDR2 SQIVND, per germline (reference sequence). This CDR3 region has 16 residues. The chain's CDR3 is CASSIGIQGATDTQYF.

The rearrangement links TRBV28 to TRBJ1-2; TCRdb returns TRBD1, unconfirmable since there is no DNA. Germline assignment: CDR1 MDHEN and CDR2 SYDVKM. This CDR3 region has 15 residues. The CDR3 sequence is CASSLPEGVNYGYTF.

The chain couples TRBV12-3 or TRBV12-4 to TRBJ2-3. The length of the CDR3 is 13 residues. The CDR3 is CASRFGITDTQYF.

The chain is built from TRBV20-1 and TRBJ2-7; absent DNA, TCRdb's TRBD1 call cannot be checked. This CDR3 is 13 amino acids long. The germline gives CDR1 DFQATT, CDR2 SNEGSKA (reference sequence). The CDR3 spells CSARRDREGEQYF.

The V and J genes are TRBV11-2 and TRBJ2-1; TCRdb's D gene call, TRBD1, goes unchecked for lack of DNA. Germline CDR1 reads SGHAT; CDR2 reads FQNNGV. The CDR3 has 14 residues. The CDR3 here is CASSSIGGAYEQFF.

V usage is TRBV20-1 and J usage is TRBJ2-5; TCRdb reports TRBD1, a call that lacks DNA to check it against. The germline CDR1 and CDR2 sequences are DFQATT and SNEGSKA (reference sequence). This CDR3 is built from 14 residues. The CDR3 reads CSARSPAGVETQYF.

The V call is TRBV5-1, the J call TRBJ2-7; TCRdb returns TRBD1, unconfirmable since there is no DNA. The CDR3 is 13 residues long. The germline gives CDR1 SGHRS, CDR2 YFSETQ. This CDR3 reads CASSLEGTYEQYF.

The rearrangement joins TRBV27 to TRBJ1-5; TCRdb's assignment of TRBD1 cannot be checked, as there is no DNA. The CDR3 totals 16 residues. CDR1 and CDR2 from the germline V gene are MNHEY and SMNVEV (reference sequence). CDR3: CASSLNRDSYNQPQHF.

The chain recombines TRBV4-1 with TRBJ2-7; the D call from TCRdb, TRBD1, cannot be confirmed without DNA. The CDR3 length is 14 residues. Germline CDR1 is MGHRA and CDR2 is YSYEKL. The chain's CDR3 is CASSQELTGVEQYF.

The chain couples TRBV5-1 to TRBJ2-3; the TRBD1 assignment by TCRdb is unverifiable without DNA. Germline V gene lookup returns CDR1 SGHRS and CDR2 YFSETQ. This CDR3 is 14 amino acids long. The CDR3 protein is CASSLDRARDTQYF. The full variable domain, its missing parts supplied by reference TRBV5-1 and TRBJ2-3, is KAGVTQTPRYLIKTRGQQVTLSCSPISGHRSVSWYQQTPGQGLQFLFEYFSETQRNKGNFPGRFSGRQFSNSRSEMNVSTLELGDSALYLCASSLDRARDTQYFGPGTRLTVL.

This chain uses TRBV5-6 with TRBJ2-3; the TRBD2 assignment by TCRdb is unverifiable without DNA. The CDR3 runs 15 residues. CDR1 and CDR2 (germline): SGHDT, YYEEEE. The CDR3 is CASSLAGLSTDTQYF.

This chain connects TRBV20-1 to TRBJ1-1; the D call of TRBD1 rests on TCRdb alone, since no DNA is present to check it. This CDR3 is built from 15 residues. Germline CDR1 and CDR2: DFQATT and SNEGSKA (reference sequence). The CDR3 region is CSAPPGVGGAIAAFF.

The chain carries TRBV7-9 and TRBJ2-3. Germline values: CDR1 SEHNR, CDR2 FQNEAQ (reference sequence). This CDR3 spans 14 amino acids. The CDR3 loop is CASSLVDFTDTQYF.

The CDR3 loop is CASSLRGYNSPLHF. This sequence joins TRBV5-4 and TRBJ1-6; the TCRdb call, TRBD1, lacks DNA for checking. Germline assignment: CDR1 SGHNT and CDR2 YYREEE (reference sequence). CDR3 length: 14 residues.

The rearrangement joins TRBV5-1 to TRBJ1-1. CDR1 SGHRS and CDR2 YFSETQ come from the germline V gene. The CDR3 runs to 16 residues. This chain's CDR3 is CASSLGSQSDNTEAFF.

The chain has TRBV2 and TRBJ2-7; TCRdb calls TRBD1, which cannot be checked without DNA. The CDR3 contains 12 residues. CDR1 is SNHLY and CDR2 is FYNNEI in the germline V gene. The CDR3 sequence: CASSLRGHEQYF. Variable domain in full (rest from reference TRBV2 and TRBJ2-7): EPEVTQTPSHQVTQMGQEVILRCVPISNHLYFYWYRQILGQKVEFLVSFYNNEISEKSEIFDDQFSVERPDGSNFTLKIRSTKLEDSAMYFCASSLRGHEQYFGPGTRLTVT.

This rearrangement joins TRBV6-2 or TRBV6-3 to TRBJ2-1; TCRdb designates TRBD2, a call that cannot be tested without DNA. The CDR3 contains 20 residues. Germline V gene sequence: CDR1 MNHEY, CDR2 SVGEGT. CDR3 amino acids: CASSYFQGLARSRSYNEQFF.